This TCR beta chain stems from a study of blood T cell repertoires in COVID-19. On the study more broadly: Material from acute and convalescent COVID-19 was sourced from the United States, Italy and Spain. The analysed material was cDNA or gDNA that came from T cells, B-cell-depleted T cells, or PBMCs.

Original data processing: Estimation of nucleated cell counts relied on the amplification of reference gene primers. The data were produced by immunoSEQ multiplex PCR, yet TCRdb's version contains in-frame clones alone and is incomplete. The V and J calls and clone size come from that table; D and trimming were worked out from the DNA. The sample has about 180,000 clones; approximately 89% are singletons. This clone has a handful of counts. Material: peripheral blood. The TCR was taken from a man between 40 and 49 years old with active or convalescent COVID-19.

CDR3 bases: TGTGCCAGCAGTACAGGGCGCGGCTACACCTTC. Protein product: CASSTGRGYTF. V and J are TRBV3-1 (or the pseudogene TRBV3-2) and TRBJ1-2, with D possibly TRBD1 on 6 matching bases. Germline CDR1 is LGHDT and CDR2 is YNNKEL (reference sequence). Deletions cut 6 bases from V and 8 bases from J, with 10 bases between. The CDR3 is 11 amino acids.